The T cell receptor (beta chain) described here comes from a study of cytomegalovirus exposure and HLA in healthy donors. The V and J ends lost 1 base and 0 bases respectively, with 12 bases between them. The CDR3 runs to 16 residues. In germline, CDR1 is MGHRA, CDR2 YSYEKL. Study-level points and caveats: In a later analysis, V- and J-gene trimming of beta chains associated with a DCLRE1C missense variant, replicated independently. An analysis was carried out at a later point. It showed that HLA-associated TCR beta chains were more clonally expanded than equally common non-associated chains.

Note on this clone: Its antigen is not known.

Both 60 Vbeta primers and 13 Jbeta primers went into the PCR. The table came from immunoSEQ multiplex PCR; TCRdb's copy has only in-frame clones and leaves some out. The table has more than 110,000 clones, about 80% seen once. This receptor was identified in a man aged 40-49 years in good health and CMV-seropositive. J is TRBJ1-1 and V is TRBV4-1, with a tentative D call TRBD1 (5 bases). The source material was PBMCs. In DNA form, the CDR3 reads TGCGCCAGCAGCCAAGTTCTTGGGGCCATGAACACTGAAGCTTTCTTT. Its protein is CASSQVLGAMNTEAFF.